These T cell receptor beta chains were read from a single sample in a study of blood T cells in healthy people across ages. TCRdb processed the 5' RACE reads anew with MiXCR; each CDR3 protein has one entry. The sample has 650,000 to 800,000 distinct CDR3 sequences, under 65% seen once. Sequencing used blood. The receptors originated from an elderly woman in good health. Both conserved end residues are part of each CDR3. A D gene is named only where the DNA matches it firmly. For some rows the clone size is stated as once, few or many, or as a class when expanded; others skip it.

j_call | clone_size | v_call | d_call | cdr3_aa | cdr3_nt
TRBJ2-2 | . | TRBV15 | . | CATSRDLPGNGELFF | TGTGCCACCAGCAGAGATTTACCTGGTAATGGGGAGCTGTTTTTT
TRBJ2-3 | few | TRBV18 | . | CASSPTQDNTDTQYF | TGTGCCAGCTCACCAACCCAAGACAACACAGATACGCAGTATTTT
TRBJ2-7 | . | TRBV3-1 | TRBD1 | CASLDRTGSYNEQYF | TGTGCCAGCCTTGACAGGACAGGCTCCTACAATGAGCAGTACTTC
TRBJ1-6 | few | TRBV13 | . | CASSLGVGALRSPLHF | TGTGCCAGCAGCTTAGGGGTGGGGGCCTTACGATCACCCCTCCACTTT
TRBJ2-4 | . | TRBV12-3/TRBV12-4 | . | CASSLRTSWGEQYF | TGTGCCAGCAGTTTGAGAACTAGCTGGGGAGAGCAGTACTTC
TRBJ2-5 | few | TRBV12-3/TRBV12-4 | . | CASSVVDRQETQYF | TGTGCCAGCAGTGTAGTTGACAGGCAAGAGACCCAGTACTTC
TRBJ1-5 | . | TRBV7-3 | . | CASSLQQAESQPQHF | TGTGCCAGCAGCCTACAGCAGGCGGAAAGCCAGCCCCAGCATTTT
TRBJ1-5 | . | TRBV11-2 | . | CASSKLGGPQHF | TGTGCCAGCAGCAAATTGGGGGGACCCCAGCATTTT
TRBJ2-3 | many | TRBV3-1 | . | CASSQNHQGDTQYF | TGTGCCAGCAGCCAAAACCACCAAGGGGATACGCAGTATTTT
TRBJ1-3 | . | TRBV27 | . | CASSLSGRANTIYF | TGTGCCAGCAGTTTATCAGGGAGAGCAAACACCATATATTTT
TRBJ1-1 | . | TRBV7-9 | . | CASSSTGTLNTEAFF | TGTGCCAGCAGCTCCACCGGGACTCTGAACACTGAAGCTTTCTTT
TRBJ2-3 | many | TRBV7-3 | . | CASSLLGGVDTQYF | TGTGCCAGCAGCTTACTAGGAGGGGTAGATACGCAGTATTTT
TRBJ2-7 | . | TRBV11-1 | TRBD2 | CASSWGLAGGPSLSTSYEQYF | TGTGCCAGTAGCTGGGGACTAGCGGGAGGGCCATCTTTGTCAACCTCCTACGAGCAGTACTTC
TRBJ2-3 | many | TRBV11-2 | . | CASSALRGGGDTQYF | TGTGCCAGCAGCGCCTTGAGGGGGGGAGGGGATACGCAGTATTTT
TRBJ2-1 | . | TRBV27 | . | CASSRDPIISSYNEQFF | TGTGCCAGCAGCCGGGATCCCATTATAAGCTCCTACAATGAGCAGTTCTTC
TRBJ1-2 | many | TRBV10-3 | TRBD1 | CAISDSDREDYGYTF | TGTGCCATCAGTGATTCGGACAGGGAGGACTATGGCTACACCTTC
TRBJ1-2 | many | TRBV7-9 | . | CASSLAAGSYGYTF | TGTGCCAGCAGCTTAGCGGCGGGCTCCTATGGCTACACCTTC
TRBJ2-2 | . | TRBV7-2 | . | CASSTRGPCLSTGELFF | TGTGCCAGCAGCACCCGAGGGCCTTGTTTGAGCACCGGGGAGCTGTTTTTT
TRBJ1-5 | . | TRBV12-3/TRBV12-4 | . | CASSFYQPQHF | TGTGCCAGCAGTTTTTATCAGCCCCAGCATTTT
TRBJ2-5 | . | TRBV7-9 | . | CASSQAGIQETQYF | TGTGCCAGCAGCCAAGCAGGGATCCAAGAGACCCAGTACTTC
TRBJ2-7 | . | TRBV28 | TRBD2 | CTSSLFGGTYEQYF | TGTACCAGCAGTTTATTCGGGGGGACCTACGAGCAGTACTTC
TRBJ2-5 | . | TRBV28 | TRBD1 | CASSSKTTGNEQYF | TGTGCCAGCAGTTCCAAAACGACAGGGAATGAGCAGTACTTC
TRBJ1-5 | . | TRBV28 | TRBD1 | CASRGQGANQPQHF | TGTGCCAGCAGGGGACAGGGGGCAAATCAGCCCCAGCATTTT
TRBJ2-7 | . | TRBV12-3/TRBV12-4 | . | CASSLGGIPGEQYF | TGTGCCAGCAGTTTAGGCGGGATACCTGGTGAGCAGTACTTC
TRBJ2-7 | . | TRBV5-1 | TRBD1 | CASSALTGGAGYEQYF | TGCGCCAGCAGCGCTCTAACAGGGGGCGCGGGGTACGAGCAGTACTTC
TRBJ2-6 | . | TRBV11-1 | . | CASSPRRSRETGANVLTF | TGTGCCAGCAGCCCCAGGAGAAGCCGCGAAACTGGGGCCAACGTCCTGACTTTC
TRBJ2-5 | many | TRBV20-1 | . | CSANLGHIQETQYF | TGCAGTGCCAACCTGGGACATATCCAAGAGACCCAGTACTTC
TRBJ2-1 | many | TRBV14 | . | CASSQSWNEQFF | TGTGCCAGCAGCCAATCATGGAATGAGCAGTTCTTC
TRBJ2-3 | many | TRBV2 | . | CASSDRTRTDTQYF | TGTGCCAGCAGTGATCGGACCCGGACAGATACGCAGTATTTT
TRBJ1-4 | . | TRBV7-9 | . | CASSTPGRGNEKLFF | TGTGCCAGCAGCACGCCGGGACGGGGGAATGAAAAACTGTTTTTT
TRBJ2-1 | few | TRBV5-5 | . | CATKLGWESDEQFF | TGTGCCACCAAGCTCGGATGGGAGAGTGATGAGCAGTTCTTC
TRBJ1-1 | few | TRBV5-1 | TRBD1 | CASSPGGGSNTEAFF | TGCGCCAGCAGCCCTGGAGGGGGCTCGAACACTGAAGCTTTCTTT
TRBJ1-2 | . | TRBV5-6 | . | CASSLGVAGKNYGYTF | TGTGCCAGCAGCTTGGGTGTGGCAGGCAAGAACTATGGCTACACCTTC
TRBJ2-1 | many | TRBV20-1 | TRBD1 | CSALRTGLNEQFF | TGCAGTGCTTTAAGGACAGGCCTTAATGAGCAGTTCTTC
TRBJ2-1 | . | TRBV4-3 | . | CASSQELDDVQFF | TGCGCCAGCAGCCAAGAACTAGATGATGTGCAGTTCTTC
TRBJ1-2 | many | TRBV7-2 | . | CASSFRGGQDYGYTF | TGTGCCAGCAGCTTCCGCGGGGGGCAGGACTATGGCTACACCTTC
TRBJ1-5 | few | TRBV7-2 | TRBD1 | CASSPRTGNSNQPQHF | TGTGCCAGCAGCCCACGGACAGGTAATAGCAATCAGCCCCAGCATTTT
TRBJ2-1 | many | TRBV6-6 | . | CASRLKVSSYNEQFF | TGTGCCAGCAGGCTCAAAGTTAGCTCCTACAATGAGCAGTTCTTC
TRBJ1-6 | . | TRBV5-1 | TRBD1 | CASSLGDSVYSPPHF | TGCGCCAGCAGCTTGGGGGACAGCGTTTATTCACCCCCCCACTTT
TRBJ1-2 | many | TRBV5-4 | TRBD1 | CASSLDRDLCGYTF | TGTGCCAGCAGTCTGGACAGGGATTTGTGTGGCTACACCTTC
TRBJ2-1 | many | TRBV7-2 | TRBD2 | CASSLERGLGYNEQFF | TGTGCCAGCAGCTTAGAACGGGGACTAGGGTACAATGAGCAGTTCTTC
TRBJ2-3 | many | TRBV7-3 | TRBD1 | CASSLRGQGTGRITDTQYF | TGTGCCAGCAGCTTACGGGGACAGGGGACTGGGAGGATCACAGATACGCAGTATTTT
TRBJ1-6 | . | TRBV7-2 | . | CASSQGESSYNSPLHF | TGTGCCAGCAGCCAAGGGGAGAGCTCCTATAATTCACCCCTCCACTTT
TRBJ1-2 | once | TRBV12-3/TRBV12-4 | . | CASTSGGDGYTF | TGTGCCAGCACCTCCGGCGGGGATGGCTACACCTTC
TRBJ2-2 | once | TRBV6-6 | . | CASKRDSRGTGELFF | TGTGCCAGCAAAAGGGACTCCCGGGGCACCGGGGAGCTGTTTTTT
TRBJ1-1 | . | TRBV7-2 | . | CASSLVPLNTEAFF | TGTGCCAGCAGCTTGGTCCCCCTGAACACTGAAGCTTTCTTT
TRBJ1-2 | . | TRBV12-3/TRBV12-4 | TRBD1 | CASINRDRGIYGYTF | TGTGCCAGCATTAATCGGGACAGGGGGATATATGGCTACACCTTC
TRBJ2-1 | . | TRBV7-2 | TRBD2 | CASSRTSGGLYQETQFF | TGTGCCAGCAGTCGGACTAGCGGGGGTTTGTACCAAGAGACCCAGTTCTTC
TRBJ2-2 | few | TRBV30 | . | CAWTQGDSNAGELFF | TGTGCCTGGACACAGGGAGATAGTAACGCCGGGGAGCTGTTTTTT
TRBJ2-7 | once | TRBV7-9 | . | CASSSTLYEQYF | TGTGCCAGCAGCTCTACTCTGTACGAGCAGTACTTC
TRBJ2-1 | . | TRBV27 | . | CASSLRRVSNEQFF | TGTGCCAGCAGTTTACGTCGGGTTAGCAATGAGCAGTTCTTC
TRBJ1-2 | . | TRBV14 | TRBD1 | CASSPWDRAYGYTF | TGTGCCAGCAGCCCATGGGACAGGGCTTATGGCTACACCTTC